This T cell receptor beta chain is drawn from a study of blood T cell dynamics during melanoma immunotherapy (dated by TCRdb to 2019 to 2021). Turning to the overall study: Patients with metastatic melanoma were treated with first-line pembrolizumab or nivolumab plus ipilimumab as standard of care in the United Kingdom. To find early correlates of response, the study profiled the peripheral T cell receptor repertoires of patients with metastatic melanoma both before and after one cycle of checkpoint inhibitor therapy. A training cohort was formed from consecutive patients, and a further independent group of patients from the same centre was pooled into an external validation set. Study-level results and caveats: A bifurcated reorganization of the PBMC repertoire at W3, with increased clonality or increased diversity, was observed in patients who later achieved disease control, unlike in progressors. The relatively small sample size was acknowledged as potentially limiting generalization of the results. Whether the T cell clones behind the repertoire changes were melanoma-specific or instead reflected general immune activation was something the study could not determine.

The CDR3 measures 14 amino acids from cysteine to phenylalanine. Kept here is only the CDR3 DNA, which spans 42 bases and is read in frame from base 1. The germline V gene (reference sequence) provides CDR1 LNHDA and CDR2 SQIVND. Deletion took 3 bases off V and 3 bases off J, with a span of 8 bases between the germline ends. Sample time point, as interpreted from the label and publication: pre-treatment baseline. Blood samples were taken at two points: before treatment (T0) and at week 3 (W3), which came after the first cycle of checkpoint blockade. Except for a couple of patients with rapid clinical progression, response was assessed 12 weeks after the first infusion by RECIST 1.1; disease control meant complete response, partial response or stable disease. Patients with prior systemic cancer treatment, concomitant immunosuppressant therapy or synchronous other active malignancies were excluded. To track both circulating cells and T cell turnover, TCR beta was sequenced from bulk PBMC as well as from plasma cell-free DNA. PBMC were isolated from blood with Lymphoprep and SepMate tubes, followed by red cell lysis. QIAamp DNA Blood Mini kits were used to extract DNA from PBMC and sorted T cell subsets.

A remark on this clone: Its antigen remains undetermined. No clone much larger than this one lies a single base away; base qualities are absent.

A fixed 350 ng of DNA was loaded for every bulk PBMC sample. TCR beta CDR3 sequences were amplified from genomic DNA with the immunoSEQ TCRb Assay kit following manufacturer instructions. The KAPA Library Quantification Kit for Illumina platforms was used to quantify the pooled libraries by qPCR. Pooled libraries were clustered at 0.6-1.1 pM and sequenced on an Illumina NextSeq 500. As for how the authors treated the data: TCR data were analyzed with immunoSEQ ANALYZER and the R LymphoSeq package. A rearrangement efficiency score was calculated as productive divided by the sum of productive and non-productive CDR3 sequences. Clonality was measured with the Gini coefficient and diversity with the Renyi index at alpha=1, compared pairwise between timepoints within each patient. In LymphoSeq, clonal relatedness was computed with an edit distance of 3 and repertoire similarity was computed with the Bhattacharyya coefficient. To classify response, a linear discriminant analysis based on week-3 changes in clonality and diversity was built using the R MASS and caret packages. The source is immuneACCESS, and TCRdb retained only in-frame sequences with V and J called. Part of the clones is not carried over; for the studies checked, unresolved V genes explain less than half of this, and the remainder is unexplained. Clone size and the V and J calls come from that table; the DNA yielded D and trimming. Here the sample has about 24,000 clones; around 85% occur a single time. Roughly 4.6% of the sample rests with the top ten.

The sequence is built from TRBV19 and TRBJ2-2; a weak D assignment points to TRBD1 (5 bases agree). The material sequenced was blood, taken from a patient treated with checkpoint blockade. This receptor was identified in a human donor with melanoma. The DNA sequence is TGTGCCAGTAGTATTAAAGGGGACACCGGGGAGCTGTTTTTT. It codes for CASSIKGDTGELFF.